This T cell receptor beta chain derives from a study of low-dose radiotherapy and immunotherapy resistance in tumors. TCRs underwent about 20 PCR cycles of amplification with a constant-region primer and V-primer adapter. mRNA isolates were amplified via in vitro transcription. Using its own MiXCR run on the reads, TCRdb lists one record per CDR3 protein. This table has about 52,000 distinct CDR3 sequences, roughly a third appearing once. The CDR3 is 15 amino acids. From germline, CDR1 is SEHNR and CDR2 FQNEAQ (reference sequence). V lost 3 bases, J lost 7 bases, and 16 bases lay in between. There are many counts of this clonotype. Time point defined: after trial treatment. Treatment of the sample: LDRT plus nivolumab, ipilimumab, low-dose cyclophosphamide and aspirin (RACIN trial). Advanced solid tumors without tumor-infiltrating lymphocytes were required for inclusion.

The sample here was PBMCs, taken after low-dose radiotherapy plus immunotherapy. V is TRBV7-9 and J is TRBJ2-1, with TRBD2 as a possible D gene (7 bases). The clonotype was recovered from a male donor with rectosigmoid adenocarcinoma. The CDR3 spells CASSFVGGRINEQFF. In nucleotides, the CDR3 is TGTGCCAGCAGCTTTGTCGGGGGGCGAATAAATGAGCAGTTCTTC.